A selection of T cell receptor beta chains follows, all from one sample in a study of regulatory T cells in long-lasting Graves disease. Each CDR3 protein is one row after TCRdb ran MiXCR on the multiplex PCR reads. Here the sample spans about 340,000 distinct CDR3 sequences, around a fifth being singletons. This material consisted of peripheral blood mononuclear cells (PBMCs), taken when the disease was refractory, from a patient treated with antithyroid drugs. The receptors come from a female donor with Graves disease. Each CDR3 is given with its conserved first and last residue. A D gene is named only where the DNA matches it firmly. Rows may omit the clone size; those that give it use once, few, many or a size class.

j_call clone_size v_call d_call cdr3_nt cdr3_aa
TRBJ2-7 few TRBV9 TRBD1 TGTGCCAGCAGCGTCTCCGGGACAGGGGGCGAGCAGTACTTC CASSVSGTGGEQYF
TRBJ1-1 many TRBV30 . TGTGCCTGGAGTCGGGACTCTAGGGGGGCTGAAGCTTTCTTT CAWSRDSRGAEAFF
TRBJ2-5 . TRBV20-1 TRBD1 TGCAGTGCTAGATTCCCCGGGACAGGGGAAGAGACCCAGTACTTC CSARFPGTGEETQYF
TRBJ1-3 few TRBV10-3 TRBD1 TGTGCCAGCAGCCAGGGACAGGGGAGCAACACCATATATTTT CASSQGQGSNTIYF
TRBJ2-7 many TRBV28 TRBD2 TGTGCCAGCAGCCAAGCTAGCGGGCACCACGAGCAGTACTTC CASSQASGHHEQYF
TRBJ1-6 . TRBV9 . TGTGCCAGCAGCCCTCGGGCGGGGGTCTCCTATAATTCACCCCTCCACTTT CASSPRAGVSYNSPLHF
TRBJ1-6 . TRBV20-1 TRBD1 TGCAGTGCTGTGAAGGGACAGACCTATAATTCACCCCTCCACTTT CSAVKGQTYNSPLHF
TRBJ2-7 many TRBV29-1 TRBD1 TGCAGCGTTCCCGGGACAGCATTCTACGAGCAGTACTTC CSVPGTAFYEQYF
TRBJ2-7 many TRBV7-2 TRBD2 TGTGCCAGCAGGACAGGACTAGCGGGAGACGAGCAGTACTTC CASRTGLAGDEQYF
TRBJ1-2 many TRBV12-3/TRBV12-4 TRBD1 TGTGCCAGCAGGAAATTAATCGGGACAGTAAACTATGGCTACACCTTC CASRKLIGTVNYGYTF
TRBJ1-5 . TRBV19 . TGTGCCATCCCTTGGGATGAGGAGAGTCAGCCCCAGCATTTT CAIPWDEESQPQHF
TRBJ2-7 few TRBV3-1 . TGTGCCAGCAGCCAAGTGGGCAGTCGCTCGGGGGAGCAGTACTTC CASSQVGSRSGEQYF
TRBJ1-5 . TRBV20-1 . TGCAGTGCTAGGAGAAGGGGTCAGCCCCAGCATTTT CSARRRGQPQHF
TRBJ1-1 many TRBV10-2 . TGCGCCAGCAGCGCTCAGGGGCGCTGGAACACTGAAGCTTTCTTT CASSAQGRWNTEAFF
TRBJ1-1 . TRBV20-1 TRBD1 TGCAGTGCTAGAGAGGTACAGGGGTGGACTGAAGCTTTCTTT CSAREVQGWTEAFF
TRBJ1-4 many TRBV7-9 . TGTGCCAGCAGCATCAGGGTTCCAACTAATGAAAAACTGTTTTTT CASSIRVPTNEKLFF
TRBJ2-1 . TRBV12-3/TRBV12-4 . TGTGCCAGCAGGTATCTTAATGAGCAGTTCTTC CASRYLNEQFF
TRBJ2-3 . TRBV12-3/TRBV12-4 . TGTGCCAGCAGTGATGGGGGGACTCTCACAGATACGCAGTATTTT CASSDGGTLTDTQYF
TRBJ2-7 . TRBV10-3 . TGTGCCACCCAAAACGCAGGTCTGTCACCCGACGAGCAGTACTTC CATQNAGLSPDEQYF
TRBJ1-5 once TRBV25-1 . TGTGCCAGCAGTCTCGGGCCCGGGACCCCCAAGCCCCAGCATTTT CASSLGPGTPKPQHF
TRBJ2-2 few TRBV5-8 . TGTGCCAGCAGCAGACAGCTGGCCGGGGAGCTGTTTTTT CASSRQLAGELFF
TRBJ1-3 few TRBV12-3/TRBV12-4 . TGTGCCAGCAGTACGACCCTTTACGGTGACAGGTTCTCCGGAAACACCATATATTTT CASSTTLYGDRFSGNTIYF
TRBJ1-2 . TRBV9 TRBD1 TGTGCCAGCAGCGCTAACAGGGGGAGAGGCTATGGCTACACCTTC CASSANRGRGYGYTF
TRBJ1-1 . TRBV18 . TGTGCCAGCTCACCAGAGATACTTCCGAACACTGAAGCTTTCTTT CASSPEILPNTEAFF
TRBJ1-1 many TRBV5-1 TRBD1 TGCGCCAGCAGCTGGTCAGGGGGGAACACTGAAGCTTTCTTT CASSWSGGNTEAFF
TRBJ2-2 . TRBV24-1 . TGTGCCACCAGTGACCTTAGGCGGGACTTTAAAGACACCGGGGAGCTGTTTTTT CATSDLRRDFKDTGELFF
TRBJ2-7 many TRBV6-5 . TGTGCCAGCAGTTACGGTGGCGAGCAGTACTTC CASSYGGEQYF
TRBJ2-5 few TRBV24-1 . TGTGCCACCAGTGACCCTGAACAGTTCAAAGAGACCCAGTACTTC CATSDPEQFKETQYF
TRBJ1-5 . TRBV11-3 TRBD1 TGTGCCAGCAGCTCGGGGTTTCCACAGGGGGCAAGTCGCAATCAGCCCCAGCATTTT CASSSGFPQGASRNQPQHF
TRBJ2-1 few TRBV14 TRBD2 TGTGCCAGCAGCCTGTACGGGACTAGCGCCGAGCAGTTCTTC CASSLYGTSAEQFF
TRBJ1-6 . TRBV18 . TGTGCCAGCTCGGTCAGGGGAAATTCACCCCTCCACTTT CASSVRGNSPLHF
TRBJ2-7 many TRBV6-1 TRBD1 TGTGCCAGACAGGACAGGTTCCACGAGCAGTACTTC CARQDRFHEQYF
TRBJ1-2 many TRBV12-3/TRBV12-4 . TGTGCCAGCAGCTACAGGGCAGTAGGATATGGCTACACCTTC CASSYRAVGYGYTF
TRBJ1-2 . TRBV5-5 . TGTGCCAGCAGCTTACGACAGGCCAATAACTATGGCTACACCTTC CASSLRQANNYGYTF
TRBJ1-1 many TRBV5-1 . TGTGCCAGCAGCCGTGGCCTGAACACTGAAGCTTTCTTT CASSRGLNTEAFF
TRBJ1-1 many TRBV11-2 TRBD1 TGTGCCAGCAGCTCCCCCGACAGGGCGAACACTGAAGCTTTCTTT CASSSPDRANTEAFF
TRBJ1-5 many TRBV19 TRBD1 TGTGCCAGTAACAGGGGGACGAGTAGGCAGCCCCAGCATTTT CASNRGTSRQPQHF
TRBJ2-7 . TRBV20-1 . TGCAGTGCCCCAGACCGCAGGGCCGAGCAGTACTTC CSAPDRRAEQYF
TRBJ1-1 . TRBV15 TRBD1 TGTGCCACCAGCTACGACGACAGGGTCCCTGAAGCTTTCTTT CATSYDDRVPEAFF
TRBJ1-2 many TRBV3-1 TRBD1 TGTGCCAGCAGTCGACTCACCGGGACAGGGAGGAACTATGGCTACACCTTC CASSRLTGTGRNYGYTF
TRBJ2-5 many TRBV20-1 TRBD2 TGCAGTGCTAGTACAGCGGGAGTAGAGACCCAGTACTTC CSASTAGVETQYF
TRBJ2-6 few TRBV4-1 . TGCGCCAGCAGCCAAGAAGGGACCGGGGCCAACGTCCTGACTTTC CASSQEGTGANVLTF
TRBJ1-2 many TRBV7-2 TRBD1 TGTGCCAGCAGCCCCCGGACAGGGAATGGCTACACCTTC CASSPRTGNGYTF
TRBJ2-7 many TRBV6-2/TRBV6-3 TRBD2 TGTGCCAGCAGTTACACCTCCCCCGGGAGGGCCCACGAGCAGTACTTC CASSYTSPGRAHEQYF
TRBJ1-2 . TRBV29-1 . TGCAGCGTATCGGACAGCCCTAACTATGGCTACACCTTC CSVSDSPNYGYTF
TRBJ2-5 many TRBV27 . TGTGCCAGCAGTTTAGGGTCAGCAAGGGAGACCCAGTACTTC CASSLGSARETQYF
TRBJ1-3 many TRBV2 . TGTGCCAGCAGGCTTCAGGTGGGGGCTGGAAACACCATATATTTT CASRLQVGAGNTIYF
TRBJ1-6 . TRBV5-1 . TGCGCCAGCAGACCCGACAGTAATTCACCCCTCCACTTT CASRPDSNSPLHF
TRBJ1-6 . TRBV19 . TGTGCCAGTAGTATCCGCGGATATAATTCACCCCTCCACTTT CASSIRGYNSPLHF
TRBJ2-1 once TRBV2 . TGTGCCAGCAGTGAGTACAATGAGCAGTTCTTC CASSEYNEQFF
TRBJ2-7 . TRBV20-1 . TGCAGTGCCGAATCTCAGGGCGACGGCTCCTACGAGCAGTACTTC CSAESQGDGSYEQYF
TRBJ1-3 . TRBV3-1 . TGTGCCAGCAGCCAAGTGGCCTGGCGGAGCTCTGGAAACACCATATATTTT CASSQVAWRSSGNTIYF
TRBJ1-1 few TRBV4-1 . TGCGCCAGCAGCCAAGAGGAGGCGGGCCAGAACACTGAAGCTTTCTTT CASSQEEAGQNTEAFF
TRBJ2-7 few TRBV6-2/TRBV6-3 . TGTGCCAGCAGGGCAGGAGACCTCTCCTACGAGCAGTACTTC CASRAGDLSYEQYF